A single sample is the source of the 32 T cell receptor beta chains below, sequenced in a study of blood T cell repertoires in COVID-19. Here immunoSEQ multiplex PCR was the method, and the copy in TCRdb shows in-frame clones only, minus some. The sample holds 200,000 to 300,000 clones, around 81% seen once. The specimen sequenced was peripheral blood. These TCRs come from a woman of 80 years or more with COVID-19, enrolled during active disease.

This chain connects TRBV18 to TRBJ2-5; possibly TRBD1 for D (5 bases). Germline lookup yields CDR1 KGHSH and CDR2 LQKENI. The ends were cut back, 3 bases at V and 1 base at J, with 9 bases in the middle. The CDR3 consists of 14 residues. The CDR3 sequence: CASSPNTGQETQYF. CDR3 nucleotides: TGTGCCAGCTCACCCAATACAGGCCAAGAGACCCAGTACTTC.

As concerns this clone: This sample also contains other DNA sequences that code for the same CDR3. CDR3 sequence: CASSMEGSGANVLTF. CDR3 nucleotide sequence: TGTGCCAGTAGTATGGAGGGCTCTGGGGCCAACGTCCTGACTTTC. This chain connects TRBV19 to TRBJ2-6; possibly TRBD2 for D (6 bases). CDR3 length: 15 residues. Germline V CDR1 and CDR2: LNHDA, SQIVND (reference sequence). Trimming took off 3 bases at V and 0 bases at J, with 6 bases between the two ends.

The count of this clone is one. The genes are TRBV5-4 and TRBJ1-3; D gene unclear. This CDR3 has 16 residues. Trimming left V 1 base short and J 0 bases short, with 11 bases between. Germline CDR1 reads SGHNT; CDR2 reads YYREEE (reference sequence). The CDR3 here is CASSLSLQSSGNTIYF. CDR3 nucleotides: TGTGCCAGCAGCTTGAGTTTGCAGTCCTCTGGAAACACCATATATTTT. Full variable domain (missing parts from reference TRBV5-4 and TRBJ1-3): ETGVTQSPTHLIKTRGQQVTLRCSSQSGHNTVSWYQQALGQGPQFIFQYYREEENGRGNFPPRFSGLQFPNYSSELNVNALELDDSALYLCASSLSLQSSGNTIYFGEGSWLTVV.

The chain joins TRBV18 to TRBJ2-6; TRBD1 might be the D (6 bases). The germline CDR1 and CDR2 sequences are KGHSH and LQKENI. The V end was cut by 6 bases, the J end by 1 base, with 16 bases between. CDR3 length: 17 residues. CDR3 DNA: TGTGCCAGCTCCCTACAGGGATTCGGGTCTGGGGCCAACGTCCTGACTTTC. Translation: CASSLQGFGSGANVLTF.

The gene calls are TRBV6-6 and TRBJ2-5; 8 nucleotides line up with TRBD2. CDR3 length equals 14 residues. With 9 bases clipped from V and 3 bases from J, the junction kept 9 bases outside the gene matches. Per the germline V gene, CDR1 is MNHNY and CDR2 is SVGAGI (reference sequence). The CDR3 coding sequence is TGTGCCAGTGAGGCGGGGGGTTCCAAAGAGACCCAGTACTTC. Amino acid sequence: CASEAGGSKETQYF.

CDR3 DNA: TGTGCCGGGACTAGCGGGTACACAGATACGCAGTATTTT. Translation: CAGTSGYTDTQYF. The V and J genes are TRBV2 and TRBJ2-3; 12 bases are shared with TRBD2. The CDR3 has 13 residues. V shed 11 bases and J 2 bases; nucleotides not matched to a gene: 2. CDR1 and CDR2 (germline): SNHLY, FYNNEI.

The V and J genes are TRBV5-1 and TRBJ1-1; 7 nucleotides line up with TRBD1. Germline assignment: CDR1 SGHRS and CDR2 YFSETQ. The CDR3 spans 14 residues. Losses at the gene ends were 0 bases for V and 1 base for J; bases not matched to a gene: 0. CDR3 loop: CASSLEGANTEAFF. CDR3 DNA: TGCGCCAGCAGCTTGGAGGGGGCGAACACTGAAGCTTTCTTT.

The chain links TRBV21-1 to TRBJ1-4; the table calls TRBD1, which could not be checked here. TRBV21-1 constitutes a pseudogene. CDR3 size: 16 residues. The CDR3 protein is CASSTPAGQGHEKLFF. In nucleotides, the CDR3 is TGTGCCAGCAGCACGCCTGCGGGACAGGGTCACGAAAAACTGTTTTTT.

This sequence joins TRBV10-2 and TRBJ2-1; 8 positions match TRBD1. The CDR3 is 15 residues long. In germline, CDR1 is WSHSY, CDR2 SAAADI. Trimming cost V 6 bases and J 7 bases; bases outside gene matches: 11. CDR3 nucleotide sequence: TGCGCCAGCAGCTTGCGGCAGGGGGCGAAAAATGAGCAGTTCTTC. Translating it yields CASSLRQGAKNEQFF.

The chain carries TRBV4-1 and TRBJ2-6; weak D call: TRBD2 (6 bases). V was pared by 0 bases and J by 4 bases, with 13 bases between. The CDR3 covers 17 residues. The germline V gene encodes CDR1 MGHRA and CDR2 YSYEKL. The CDR3 DNA reads as TGCGCCAGCAGCCAAGATCCGGGGGAAAGCGGGGCCAACGTCCTGACTTTC. Translated: CASSQDPGESGANVLTF.

The genes are TRBV5-1 and TRBJ2-3, with D perhaps matching TRBD2 (6 bases). V gave up 3 bases and J gave up 4 bases, with 21 bases separating them. The CDR3 is 17 amino acids. Germline CDR1 is SGHRS and CDR2 is YFSETQ. Here the CDR3 DNA reads TGCGCCAGCAGCTATGGACTTAGCGGTTGGGCCCCAGATACGCAGTATTTT. This sequence encodes CASSYGLSGWAPDTQYF.

The chain couples TRBV6-2 or TRBV6-3 to TRBJ1-1, with D perhaps TRBD1 (6 bases). V lost 6 bases, J lost 2 bases, and 13 bases lay in between. Germline V gene sequence: CDR1 MNHEY, CDR2 SVGEGT. CDR3 length: 14 amino acids. The CDR3 DNA follows: TGTGCCAGCAGCCCACAGGGAATCAACACTGAAGCTTTCTTT. Its protein is CASSPQGINTEAFF.

J is TRBJ2-3 and V is TRBV5-1; D might be TRBD2 (6 bases). The V end was cut by 7 bases, the J end by 0 bases, with 12 bases between. The CDR3 consists of 14 residues. Germline V lookup: CDR1 SGHRS, CDR2 YFSETQ. CDR3 coding DNA: TGCGCCAGCCGAGCGGGTCTTAGCACAGATACGCAGTATTTT. Its protein product is CASRAGLSTDTQYF.

The rearrangement joins TRBV18 to TRBJ2-4; D is unclear. Germline V gene data show CDR1 as KGHSH and CDR2 as LQKENI. The CDR3 runs 15 residues. With 2 bases removed from V and 0 bases from J, the gap between germline ends came to 8 bases. Here the CDR3 reads CASSPGPVAKNIQYF. Written as DNA, the CDR3 is TGTGCCAGCTCACCAGGGCCGGTAGCCAAAAACATTCAGTACTTC. The variable domain in full, with the rest retrieved from reference TRBV18 and TRBJ2-4, is NAGVMQNPRHLVRRRGQEARLRCSPMKGHSHVYWYRQLPEEGLKFMVYLQKENIIDESGMPKERFSAEFPKEGPSILRIQQVVRGDSAAYFCASSPGPVAKNIQYFGAGTRLSVL.

The rearrangement links TRBV12-3 or TRBV12-4 to TRBJ2-1; 10 bases match TRBD2. This CDR3 comprises 13 residues. Trimming at V came to 7 bases and at J to 7 bases, leaving 4 bases not matched to a gene. Here the CDR3 reads CASITSGVNEQFF. CDR3 coding DNA: TGTGCCAGCATAACTAGCGGGGTTAATGAGCAGTTCTTC.

This clone appeared once. V is TRBV11-3 and J is TRBJ2-1; 7 nucleotides align to TRBD2. CDR1 and CDR2 (germline): SGHNT, YENEEA. The CDR3 extends over 16 amino acids. The V and J ends lost 4 bases and 3 bases, in that order; junction bases with no gene match: 9. Here the CDR3 DNA reads TGTGCCAGCAGCTGGGAGAGCGGCGGGGGCTACAATGAGCAGTTCTTC. Translating gives CASSWESGGGYNEQFF.

The chain carries TRBV5-1 and TRBJ2-4, with 7 bases matching TRBD1. Germline CDR1 and CDR2: SGHRS and YFSETQ. The CDR3 length is 15 residues. J was trimmed by 7 bases and V by 4 bases; bases with no gene match: 11. For the CDR3, the DNA is TGCGCCAGCAGCAGCCAACAGGGGCGAGGGAACATTCAGTACTTC. Residues: CASSSQQGRGNIQYF.

This chain uses TRBV6-5 with TRBJ1-4, with unresolved D. The CDR3 sequence is 14 residues long. Trimming took 6 bases from V and 2 from J, leaving 10 bases between them. Germline V gene sequence: CDR1 MNHEY, CDR2 SVGAGI. The CDR3 is CASRLDGTNEKLFF. CDR3 in DNA: TGTGCCAGCAGACTCGACGGGACTAATGAAAAACTGTTTTTT.

The chain employs TRBV4-2 and TRBJ1-5; 9 bases match TRBD1. CDR3 length: 15 amino acids. J was trimmed by 5 bases and V by 4 bases; bases with no gene match: 6. CDR1 is LGHNA and CDR2 is YNFKEQ in the germline V gene. The CDR3 sequence is CASSPQGALDQPQHF. The DNA for the CDR3 is TGTGCCAGCAGCCCACAGGGGGCCTTGGATCAGCCCCAGCATTTT.

This chain links TRBV5-1 with TRBJ2-1; a possible D gene is TRBD2 (6 bases). The germline gives CDR1 SGHRS, CDR2 YFSETQ. V lost 5 bases to trimming and J lost 9 bases, with 24 bases between them. This CDR3 is 16 amino acids long. The CDR3 loop is CASRGERGGRMTEQFF. Written as DNA, the CDR3 is TGCGCCAGCAGGGGTGAACGGGGAGGACGTATGACTGAGCAGTTCTTC.

The chain has TRBV5-4 and TRBJ2-7; weak D call: TRBD2 (6 bases). Germline CDR1 reads SGHNT; CDR2 reads YYREEE (reference sequence). The length of the CDR3 is 14 residues. The V end was cut by 4 bases, the J end by 0 bases, with 11 bases between. CDR3 amino acids: CASSEAGPSYEQYF. The CDR3 nucleotides are TGTGCCAGCAGCGAAGCGGGTCCCTCCTACGAGCAGTACTTC.

The gene calls are TRBV11-2 and TRBJ2-1, with TRBD1 as a possible D gene (6 bases). Looked up from germline, CDR1 is SGHAT and CDR2 is FQNNGV. CDR3 size: 15 residues. Trimming pared 4 bases from V and 8 bases from J, leaving 18 bases between. The CDR3 bases are TGTGCCAGCAGCTCCTTTCGAGGGGCAGGGGATGAGCAGTTCTTC. The encoded protein is CASSSFRGAGDEQFF.

This sequence joins TRBV2 and TRBJ1-1; 7 nucleotides match TRBD1. From germline, CDR1 is SNHLY and CDR2 FYNNEI. The CDR3 totals 15 residues. V gave up 6 bases and J gave up 11 bases; unmatched junction bases: 18. The CDR3 region is CASRDERQGIAAAFF. The CDR3 DNA is TGTGCCAGCAGAGATGAAAGACAGGGTATCGCGGCGGCTTTCTTT.

This clone has a single count. The chain uses TRBV5-4 and TRBJ2-1; 11 nucleotides match TRBD1. The CDR3 runs to 16 residues. CDR1 is SGHNT and CDR2 is YYREEE in the germline V gene (reference sequence). V lost 3 bases to trimming and J lost 2 bases; unmatched junction nucleotides: 4. CDR3 nucleotide sequence: TGTGCCAGCAGCTCGGGACAGGGGGTGGCCTACAATGAGCAGTTCTTC. This sequence encodes CASSSGQGVAYNEQFF.

The rearrangement joins TRBV11-1 to TRBJ2-5; 11 positions agree with TRBD1. The CDR3 sequence is 15 residues long. V shed 4 bases and J 5 bases; nucleotides not matched to a gene: 6. In germline, CDR1 is SGHAT, CDR2 FQDESV (reference sequence). CDR3 protein: CASSSWTGGGETQYF. The CDR3 DNA is TGTGCCAGCAGCTCCTGGACAGGGGGCGGGGAGACCCAGTACTTC.

This chain uses TRBV11-3 with TRBJ2-1; 12 positions agree with TRBD2. The CDR3 is 15 residues long. Per germline, CDR1 SGHNT and CDR2 YENEEA. J was trimmed by 7 bases and V by 0 bases; bases with no gene match: 1. CDR3 nucleotides: TGTGCCAGCAGCTTAGATGGACTAGCGGGAAATGAGCAGTTCTTC. Its translation is CASSLDGLAGNEQFF.

This clone is a singleton in its sample. CDR3 DNA: TGTGCCAGCAGCGTACAAAGATACACTGAAGCTTTCTTT. This codes for CASSVQRYTEAFF. J is TRBJ1-1 and V is TRBV7-3; D gene ambiguous. V lost 5 bases and J lost 3, with 10 bases in between. The CDR3 totals 13 residues. Per the germline V gene, CDR1 is SGHTA and CDR2 is FQGTGA.

This clone was found a few times. This chain joins TRBV27 and TRBJ2-3; unclear D gene. Per germline, CDR1 MNHEY and CDR2 SMNVEV (reference sequence). Trimming cost V 2 bases and J 6 bases, with 12 bases left between them. The CDR3 totals 14 residues. The CDR3 loop reads CASSLNSPPDTQYF. The CDR3 nucleotides read TGTGCCAGCAGTTTAAACTCCCCCCCCGATACGCAGTATTTT.

In this sample, this clone turned up a few times. The chain uses TRBV30 and TRBJ1-2, with 9 bases matching TRBD1. Per germline, CDR1 GTSNPN and CDR2 SVGIG (reference sequence). The trim removed 0 bases at V and 7 bases at J, leaving 6 bases unmatched. This CDR3 comprises 14 residues. The CDR3 protein is CAWSVGQGLIGYTF. The CDR3 DNA reads as TGTGCCTGGAGTGTAGGACAGGGGTTAATTGGCTACACCTTC.

Details on this clone: Since the CDR3 does not end with the conserved phenylalanine or tryptophan, this likely comes from a read error. The DNA is omitted, as the CDR3 cannot be located on it reliably, and the CDR3 follows TCRdb's listing. This chain connects TRBV4-2 to TRBJ1-1; whether TRBD1, the table's D call, matches the DNA was not checked. With termini counted, the CDR3 has 12 amino acids. Germline V gene sequence: CDR1 LGHNA, CDR2 YNFKEQ. The CDR3 is CASSQITGGEGG.

V usage is TRBV7-9 and J usage is TRBJ2-1; possibly TRBD2 for D (5 bases). With 0 bases removed from V and 7 bases from J, the gap between germline ends came to 7 bases. The CDR3 extends over 13 amino acids. Germline V lookup: CDR1 SEHNR, CDR2 FQNEAQ (reference sequence). CDR3 bases: TGTGCCAGCAGCTTAGCGGGCGGGAATGAGCAGTTCTTC. Translated: CASSLAGGNEQFF.

This chain links TRBV5-1 with TRBJ1-5; 11 nucleotides agree with TRBD1. Germline CDR1 SGHRS, CDR2 YFSETQ. J was trimmed by 5 bases and V by 3 bases; bases with no gene match: 4. The CDR3 runs to 15 residues. Written as DNA, the CDR3 is TGCGCCAGCAGCTGGACAGGGGGCAAGGATCAGCCCCAGCATTTT. It translates to CASSWTGGKDQPQHF.